Below are 13 T cell receptor beta chains sequenced from a single sample in a study of shared clonotypes between healthy human individuals. The assay was immunoSEQ multiplex PCR, and TCRdb's table has in-frame clones only and misses some. The profile shows approximately 2,200,000 clones, 90% to 95% of them singletons. Naive CD8 populations comprised CD45RO-negative cells positively selected for CCR7, excluding terminally differentiated effector memory CD45RA+ cells. Sequenced sample: naive CD8+ T cells from PBMCs. The receptors were sampled from a man between 18 and 29 years old in good health. Some clones in this sample may be carry-over from other donors' samples.

The chain couples TRBV10-2 to TRBJ2-7, with 9 positions matching TRBD1. Trimming took 3 bases from V and 7 from J; bases not matched to a gene: 10. Germline V gene data show CDR1 as WSHSY and CDR2 as SAAADI. The CDR3 is made up of 15 amino acids. CDR3 protein: CASSEFGTGLSEQYF. As DNA, the CDR3 is TGCGCCAGCAGTGAATTCGGGACAGGGCTCTCTGAGCAGTACTTC.

The chain carries TRBV28 and TRBJ2-2; the D is unclear. Trimming pared 4 bases from V and 1 base from J, leaving 7 bases between. This CDR3 is built from 14 residues. Germline CDR1 is MDHEN and CDR2 is SYDVKM. The CDR3 DNA sequence: TGTGCCAGCAGTTCCGACGGGAACACCGGGGAGCTGTTTTTT. It codes for CASSSDGNTGELFF. Variable domain in full (rest from reference TRBV28 and TRBJ2-2): DVKVTQSSRYLVKRTGEKVFLECVQDMDHENMFWYRQDPGLGLRLIYFSYDVKMKEKGDIPEGYSVSREKKERFSLILESASTNQTSMYLCASSSDGNTGELFFGEGSRLTVL.

In its sample, this clone was seen once. The V call is TRBV4-1, the J call TRBJ2-2, with D perhaps TRBD2 (5 bases). V dropped 4 bases and J dropped 6 bases, with 18 bases sitting between them. This CDR3 comprises 16 residues. From germline, CDR1 is MGHRA and CDR2 YSYEKL. This chain's CDR3 is CASSPWTVIGAGELFF. The CDR3 nucleotides read TGCGCCAGCAGCCCTTGGACCGTAATCGGGGCCGGGGAGCTGTTTTTT.

The chain links TRBV19 to TRBJ2-1; 10 bases are a match to TRBD2. The CDR3 has 15 amino acids. Germline V gene sequence: CDR1 LNHDA, CDR2 SQIVND (reference sequence). J was trimmed by 6 bases and V by 4 bases; bases with no gene match: 6. DNA of the CDR3: TGTGCCAGTAGTACTCCCAGACTAGCGGGCAATGAGCAGTTCTTC. It codes for CASSTPRLAGNEQFF.

This sequence joins TRBV11-2 and TRBJ2-1; D not resolved. The CDR3 sequence is 14 residues long. CDR1 and CDR2 from the germline V gene are SGHAT and FQNNGV. V gave up 5 bases and J gave up 4 bases, with 12 bases separating them. CDR3 amino acids: CASSTHLGYNEQFF. The CDR3 nucleotides read TGTGCCAGCAGCACCCACCTGGGATACAATGAGCAGTTCTTC.

The V call is TRBV4-3, the J call TRBJ2-7; tentative D call: TRBD1 (5 bases). Looked up from germline, CDR1 is LGHNA and CDR2 is YSLEER. Trimming cost V 0 bases and J 2 bases, with 11 bases left between them. The CDR3 contains 15 residues. CDR3 in DNA: TGCGCCAGCAGCCAAGATAGGATAGGGGCCTACGAGCAGTACTTC. This encodes CASSQDRIGAYEQYF.

In this sample, this clone turned up a few times. The V call is TRBV9, the J call TRBJ1-5; D may be TRBD1 (5 bases). Germline-derived CDR1 and CDR2 are SGDLS and YYNGEE. There are 13 residues in the CDR3. V dropped 4 bases and J dropped 6 bases, with 11 bases sitting between them. Here the CDR3 reads CASSSQGSQPQHF. The CDR3 DNA reads TGTGCCAGCAGCTCTCAGGGAAGTCAGCCCCAGCATTTT.

The rearrangement links TRBV7-9 to TRBJ2-2; 7 bases agree with TRBD1. Germline V CDR1 and CDR2: SEHNR, FQNEAQ (reference sequence). This CDR3 has 15 residues. The V segment lost 8 bases and the J segment 2 bases; nucleotides outside the gene matches: 8. For the CDR3, the DNA is TGTGCCAGCGGTACCGGGACAGTCAACACCGGGGAGCTGTTTTTT. This gives the protein CASGTGTVNTGELFF.

J is TRBJ2-7 and V is TRBV7-8; TRBD1 matches at 7 bases. Trimming took 5 bases from V and 5 from J; bases not matched to a gene: 15. Germline CDR1 is SGHVS and CDR2 is FQNEAQ. The CDR3 extends over 16 amino acids. CDR3 DNA: TGTGCCAGCAGCACTTACCGAGGGGGCGCGGTCAACGAGCAGTACTTC. This sequence encodes CASSTYRGGAVNEQYF.

The chain has TRBV19 and TRBJ1-3, with no clear D. Germline V gene lookup returns CDR1 LNHDA and CDR2 SQIVND (reference sequence). The CDR3 totals 15 residues. The V and J ends lost 3 bases and 3 bases respectively, with 12 bases between them. CDR3 region: CASSISAGIGNTIYF. CDR3 bases: TGTGCCAGTAGTATTTCGGCGGGTATTGGAAACACCATATATTTT.

The chain uses TRBV29-1 and TRBJ1-4; D is unresolved. The CDR3 length is 12 residues. Germline CDR1 reads SQVTM; CDR2 reads ANQGSEA. V was shortened by 1 base and J by 8 bases, with 8 bases between the two germline ends. The CDR3 nucleotides are TGCAGCGTTGAAGTTGGTGGGGAAAAACTGTTTTTT. Its translation: CSVEVGGEKLFF.

The chain employs TRBV15 and TRBJ2-1; D is uncertain. Germline V gene sequence: CDR1 LNHNV, CDR2 YYDKDF (reference sequence). Trimming removed 5 bases from V and 6 bases from J, with 11 bases in between. This CDR3 has 13 residues. The CDR3 reads CATSPIRPNEQFF. In nucleotides, the CDR3 is TGTGCCACCAGCCCGATTAGGCCCAATGAGCAGTTCTTC.

This clone was found a few times. V gene TRBV10-1 combines with J gene TRBJ1-1, with D hard to call. The germline CDR1 and CDR2 sequences are WNHNN and SYGVQD (reference sequence). Between the trimmed V and J ends, which lost 5 bases and 0 bases, there was a span of 7 bases. CDR3 length: 13 residues. CDR3: CASSRQMNTEAFF. In nucleotides, the CDR3 is TGCGCCAGCAGTAGGCAAATGAACACTGAAGCTTTCTTT.